This T cell receptor (beta chain) was captured in a study of read filtering for tumor transcriptome and immune sequencing. Study-level information: By R-ISS, stages I, II and III held 8, 16 and 7 patients. RNA-seq yielded only roughly 80 to 1,300 TCR reads, IR-seq about 4 to 10.27 million.

From 350 to 500 ng of RNA, a library with molecular barcoded alpha/delta and beta/gamma adaptors was made. TCRdb used MiXCR to reprocess the reads, holding one entry per CDR3 protein. Of fewer than 90,000 distinct CDR3 sequences in the sample, roughly an eighth were seen once. CDR3 length equals 12 residues. V shed 10 bases, J shed 3 bases, and the junction held 3 bases outside the gene matches. Germline values: CDR1 MDHEN, CDR2 SYDVKM. This clonotype was recorded many times. The target antigen is unknown. Broader study findings: This fraction held mixed bone marrow immune cells after CD138-negative sorting.

Bone marrow was sampled from every patient at the time of active disease. The origin of this receptor is a donor over 35 with multiple myeloma. This sequence joins TRBV28 and TRBJ2-1, with 7 nucleotides matching TRBD1. Sequencing was performed on a population of CD138-negative cells sorted from bone marrow. The CDR3 coding sequence is TGTGCCACTTGGGACAGCTACAATGAGCAGTTCTTC. This encodes CATWDSYNEQFF.